This TCR beta chain comes out of a study of beta chain features in type 1 diabetes. The CDR3 covers 14 residues. Germline CDR1 is SGHTA and CDR2 is FQGNSA. V was pared by 0 bases and J by 2 bases, with 8 bases between. Expressed TCRB transcripts were sequenced, since all the RNA that had been isolated was reverse transcribed. Generated by immunoSEQ multiplex PCR, the TCRdb table keeps only in-frame clones and is missing some. The sample has about half a million clones; over 9.5% are singletons. The source material was naive CD4+ T cells from blood. This rearrangement joins TRBV7-2 to TRBJ2-7; D perhaps matches TRBD2 (5 bases). The clonotype comes from a woman aged 18-30 years in good health. CDR3 nucleotide sequence: TGTGCCAGCAGCTTAGCAGCGGCAACCTACGAGCAGTACTTC. Translated: CASSLAAATYEQYF.